The source of this T cell receptor (beta chain) is a study of blood T cells in healthy people across ages. Study findings and constraints: Unsorted PBMCs blocked a conclusive comparison of naive and antigen-experienced cells. Among long-lived donors, naive CD4+ cells were more numerous and diversity higher than in aged donors.

This CDR3 has 16 amino acids. The germline CDR1 and CDR2 sequences are LGHDT and YNNKEL (reference sequence). As for this clonotype: Its antigen is still unknown. The junction shows a germline mismatch at one end, possibly a read error.

PCR was performed a second time for about 6 to 12 cycles using a sample-barcoded 5' primer and a J-beta primer mix. A tag from a template-switch adaptor with 12 random nucleotides marked each cDNA molecule. MiXCR, run by TCRdb on the 5' RACE reads, gives a single entry per CDR3 protein. Here the sample spans hundreds of thousands of distinct CDR3 sequences, roughly three fifths being singletons. Donors ranged from about 6 to 90 years old and were healthy Caucasians in Russia. This TCR was sampled from a man between 60 and 70 years old in good health. Material: blood. V is TRBV3-1 and J is TRBJ2-1; weak D call: TRBD1 (5 bases). Written as DNA, the CDR3 is TGTGCCGGCAGCCAAGGGGCCGGGCCCAACGTGCCTGAGCAGTTCTTC. Protein: CAGSQGAGPNVPEQFF.